This TCR beta chain is from a study of radiation and T cells in renal cell carcinoma. This CDR3 has 15 amino acids. Germline V gene sequence: CDR1 MNHEY, CDR2 SMNVEV (reference sequence). V lost 1 base and J 4 bases, leaving 13 bases between the germline ends. This sample's time point: blood 4 weeks post-SBRT, at nephrectomy. Treatment of the sample: 15 Gy SBRT to primary tumor, nephrectomy 4 weeks later. Repertoires were generated with immunoSEQ multiplex PCR, while TCRdb's copy carries only in-frame clones and drops some. The sample has over 90,000 clones; 84% are singletons. The TCR comes from a man between 60 and 75 years old with renal cell carcinoma. This chain joins TRBV27 and TRBJ2-5; D is unclear. The sample here was blood, taken from a patient whose treatment included radiotherapy and nephrectomy. The CDR3 nucleotides read TGTGCCAGCAGTTTATGGGCAGGATCGGGAGAGACCCAGTACTTC. This translates into CASSLWAGSGETQYF.